There are a few counts of the clone carrying this TCR beta chain. The antigen remains unidentified. From blood, about 240-500 ng of genomic DNA served as TRB template. BIOMED2 TRB-A/B primer pools were used in multiplex TRB PCR. TCRdb called the multiplex PCR reads again in MiXCR, with one record for every CDR3 protein. The table shows 7,000 or so distinct CDR3 sequences, with roughly a third occurring only once. The record originates from a study of T and B cells in COVID-19 patients. Overall study: The recovered cohort's median age was approximately 37 years, versus over 60 years in active infection. Of over 19 active-infection patients, approximately 12 were critically ill with mechanical ventilation or extracorporeal membrane oxygenation. In the active-infection cohort, nine tenths of the roughly 20 patients had comorbidities linked to unfavorable COVID-19 outcome.

Study-wide findings and caveats: Active COVID-19 showed highly clonal TRB repertoires; recovery showed diversity and richness above healthy donors.

The germline V gene has CDR1 MNHNY and CDR2 SVGAGI (reference sequence). The CDR3 is 15 amino acids. V shed 0 bases and J shed 1 base, with 9 bases lying between them. The receptor was isolated from a human donor who had recovered from COVID-19. Sequencing was performed on blood. The J gene is TRBJ2-5, the V gene TRBV6-6, with D perhaps TRBD1 (5 bases). The CDR3 is CASSYSKGPQETQYF. The CDR3 DNA reads as TGTGCCAGCAGTTACTCGAAGGGGCCCCAAGAGACCCAGTACTTC.